This is a list of T cell receptor beta chains from one sample in a study of blood T cell repertoires in COVID-19. Method: immunoSEQ multiplex PCR; TCRdb's copy keeps in-frame clones and lacks some. The sample lists 65,000 to 80,000 clones, approximately 90% occurring once. Sequences were obtained from peripheral blood. These receptors came from a man aged 50 or older with active COVID-19. CDR3s include the opening cysteine and the closing phenylalanine or tryptophan. The D gene is left open where the match is weak. Some rows mark clone size as missing; the rest say once, few, many or name a class of expanded clone.

TRBJ1-2	-	TRBV5-1	-	CASSLRGQEINYGYTF	TGCGCCAGCAGCTTGAGGGGACAAGAAATTAACTATGGCTACACCTTC
TRBJ1-5	-	TRBV30	-	CAWSVQGNQPQHF	TGTGCCTGGAGTGTGCAGGGTAATCAGCCCCAGCATTTT
TRBJ1-1	-	TRBV5-6	TRBD1	CASSPGTAEAFF	TGTGCCAGCAGTCCCGGGACAGCTGAAGCTTTCTTT
TRBJ1-6	-	TRBV7-8	-	CASSQGTYNSPLHF	TGTGCCAGCAGCCAGGGGACCTATAATTCACCCCTCCACTTT
TRBJ2-3	-	TRBV28	-	CASSAGKDTQYF	TGTGCCAGCAGCGCAGGGAAAGATACGCAGTATTTT
TRBJ2-7	once	TRBV7-3	-	CASSLSHTYEQYF	TGTGCCAGCAGCTTAAGTCACACCTACGAGCAGTACTTC
TRBJ2-7	-	TRBV5-1	TRBD2	CASRRTSGDSYEQYF	TGCGCCAGCAGACGGACTAGCGGGGACTCCTACGAGCAGTACTTC
TRBJ1-1	-	TRBV18	TRBD1	CASSPRTGENTEAFF	TGTGCCAGCTCACCCCGGACAGGGGAGAACACTGAAGCTTTCTTT
TRBJ1-4	-	TRBV7-8	TRBD1	CASSLGTAEKLFF	TGTGCCAGCAGCTTGGGGACAGCTGAAAAACTGTTTTTT
TRBJ1-5	-	TRBV10-2	TRBD1	CASGQGARGNQPQHF	TGCGCCAGCGGACAGGGGGCGCGGGGCAATCAGCCCCAGCATTTT
TRBJ2-5	-	TRBV28	-	CASSLSLETQYF	TGTGCCAGCAGTTTATCTCTCGAGACCCAGTACTTC
TRBJ2-3	-	TRBV11-2	TRBD2	CASSLIPGGADTQYF	TGTGCCAGCAGCTTAATTCCGGGGGGGGCAGATACGCAGTATTTT
TRBJ2-7	-	TRBV6-2/TRBV6-3	TRBD1	CASSYGGQGLHEQYF	TGTGCCAGCAGTTACGGTGGACAGGGGCTCCACGAGCAGTACTTC
TRBJ2-1	-	TRBV6-5	-	CASAIASYVQQQFF	TGTGCCAGCGCAATAGCTTCCTACGTCCAACAGCAGTTCTTC
TRBJ2-4	-	TRBV19	TRBD1	CASSLSGGMSIQYF	TGTGCCAGTAGCTTGTCAGGGGGCATGTCCATTCAGTACTTC
TRBJ1-2	-	TRBV5-4	-	CASSTRGGSYGYTF	TGTGCCAGCAGCACCCGGGGGGGCAGCTATGGCTACACCTTC
TRBJ2-5	-	TRBV11-3	TRBD1	CASSFLGGMETQYF	TGTGCCAGCAGCTTTTTAGGGGGCATGGAGACCCAGTACTTC
TRBJ2-7	-	TRBV12-3/TRBV12-4	-	CASSFSPGYEQYF	TGTGCCAGCAGTTTTAGCCCCGGGTACGAGCAGTACTTC
TRBJ1-1	-	TRBV28	-	CASSLGGGKNTEAFF	TGTGCCAGCAGTTTAGGGGGGGGAAAGAACACTGAAGCTTTCTTT
TRBJ2-2	-	TRBV30	-	CAWRRSGNTGELFF	TGTGCCTGGAGGCGTTCGGGGAACACCGGGGAGCTGTTTTTT
TRBJ1-4	-	TRBV5-1	-	CASSSTGLSNEKLFF	TGCGCCAGCAGCTCTACAGGGCTGTCTAATGAAAAACTGTTTTTT
TRBJ2-7	once	TRBV28	TRBD2	CASSWGLAGSLSYEQYF	TGTGCCAGCAGCTGGGGACTAGCGGGATCCCTCTCCTACGAGCAGTACTTC
TRBJ2-3	-	TRBV28	-	CASSGYGSPVTDTQYF	TGTGCCAGCAGTGGTTACGGGTCGCCCGTGACCGATACGCAGTATTTT
TRBJ2-2	few	TRBV7-6	-	CASSLGRLVRAGELFF	TGTGCCAGCAGCTTAGGGCGACTAGTTAGGGCCGGGGAGCTGTTTTTT
TRBJ1-2	-	TRBV12-3/TRBV12-4	-	CASSSGATSYTF	TGTGCCAGCAGTTCTGGGGCCACCTCCTACACCTTC
TRBJ2-7	-	TRBV7-9	-	CASSSTDRSYEQYF	TGTGCCAGCAGCTCCACCGACAGGTCCTACGAGCAGTACTTC
TRBJ2-1	-	TRBV19	TRBD1	CASNPRDRAYNEQFF	TGTGCCAGTAACCCCCGGGACAGGGCCTACAATGAGCAGTTCTTC
TRBJ2-3	-	TRBV3-1/TRBV3-2	-	CASSQYTRTDTQYF	TGTGCCAGCAGCCAATACACCCGCACAGATACGCAGTATTTT
TRBJ1-1	-	TRBV1	-	CTSSQVAGGQGEAFF	TGCACCAGCAGCCAAGTTGCTGGTGGGCAGGGGGAAGCTTTCTTT
TRBJ2-7	-	TRBV18	-	CASSPRGGGYEQYF	TGTGCCAGCTCACCGAGAGGGGGGGGCTACGAGCAGTACTTC
TRBJ2-3	-	TRBV9	-	CASSADTLHPTDTQYF	TGTGCCAGCAGCGCGGACACCCTTCACCCCACAGATACGCAGTATTTT
TRBJ2-5	-	TRBV5-4	TRBD2	CASSLDYRGGQETQYF	TGTGCCAGCAGCTTGGACTACCGGGGGGGGCAAGAGACCCAGTACTTC
TRBJ1-5	-	TRBV27	-	CASGKAVSNQPQHF	TGTGCCAGTGGGAAAGCGGTTAGCAATCAGCCCCAGCATTTT
TRBJ1-1	-	TRBV28	-	CASSLLFPVNTEAFF	TGTGCCAGCAGTTTATTATTCCCCGTGAACACTGAAGCTTTCTTT
TRBJ1-2	-	TRBV30	TRBD1	CALARDRTHNYGYTF	TGTGCCTTAGCCCGGGACAGGACCCACAACTATGGCTACACCTTC
TRBJ2-3	-	TRBV7-6	TRBD2	CASSPSGNRDTQYF	TGTGCCAGCAGCCCTAGCGGGAACCGAGATACGCAGTATTTT
TRBJ2-7	-	TRBV3-1/TRBV3-2	-	CASSQGPTAWDEQYF	TGTGCCAGCAGCCAAGGCCCGACAGCCTGGGACGAGCAGTACTTC
TRBJ2-3	-	TRBV5-5	TRBD2	CASSVSSGSTDTQYF	TGTGCCAGCAGCGTTTCTAGCGGGAGCACAGATACGCAGTATTTT
TRBJ1-5	-	TRBV16	-	CASSHITGPQPQHF	TGTGCCAGCAGCCACATTACAGGGCCTCAGCCCCAGCATTTT
TRBJ1-2	-	TRBV3-1/TRBV3-2	-	CASSQADSFYGYTF	TGTGCCAGCAGCCAAGCAGACAGTTTCTATGGCTACACCTTC
TRBJ1-2	-	TRBV10-3	-	CAISPGVDMGYTF	TGTGCCATCTCTCCAGGGGTGGACATGGGCTACACCTTC
TRBJ2-2	-	TRBV7-3	-	CASSLTRVPNTGELFF	TGTGCCAGCAGCTTAACGAGAGTTCCGAACACCGGGGAGCTGTTTTTT
TRBJ1-6	-	TRBV27	-	CASSARGENSPLHF	TGTGCCAGCAGTGCCAGGGGAGAGAATTCACCCCTCCACTTT
TRBJ1-1	once	TRBV19	TRBD1	CASSIRAGGLESEAFF	TGTGCCAGTAGTATAAGGGCAGGGGGCCTGGAATCTGAAGCTTTCTTT
TRBJ2-7	-	TRBV7-9	-	CASSRHYEQYF	TGTGCCAGCAGCCGACACTACGAGCAGTACTTC
TRBJ1-2	-	TRBV12-3/TRBV12-4	TRBD1	CASSRQGVYGYTF	TGTGCCAGCAGTCGACAGGGAGTCTATGGCTACACCTTC
TRBJ1-1	-	TRBV13	-	CASSLVATEAFF	TGTGCCAGCAGCTTAGTAGCCACTGAAGCTTTCTTT
TRBJ1-1	-	TRBV18	-	CASSRGGEAFF	TGTGCCAGCTCACGGGGGGGCGAAGCTTTCTTT
TRBJ2-3	once	TRBV7-7	TRBD2	CASSLGLADTDTQYF	TGTGCCAGCAGCCTCGGACTAGCGGACACAGATACGCAGTATTTT
TRBJ1-2	-	TRBV3-1/TRBV3-2	-	CASSQVSGEGYTF	TGTGCCAGCAGCCAAGTTTCCGGTGAGGGCTACACCTTC
TRBJ2-7	-	TRBV9	TRBD2	CASSPEGTGGVGEQYF	TGTGCCAGCAGCCCCGAAGGGACGGGAGGAGTCGGCGAGCAGTACTTC
TRBJ2-1	once	TRBV20-1	-	CSANFRNEQFF	TGCAGTGCTAACTTTAGAAATGAGCAGTTCTTC
TRBJ1-5	-	TRBV4-1	TRBD1	CASSQGTVLEQPQHF	TGCGCCAGCAGCCAGGGGACAGTTTTGGAACAGCCCCAGCATTTT
TRBJ2-5	-	TRBV3-1/TRBV3-2	-	CASSQGSIQETQYF	TGTGCCAGCAGCCAAGGGAGTATCCAAGAGACCCAGTACTTC